By share, the clone carrying this T cell receptor (beta chain) counts as medium-sized. Its antigen is not known. This sample is drawn from a study of vaccination and CD4 T cells after COVID-19. Study at large: Post-vaccination samples were procured at a median of approximately 72 days following dose two (range 14 to 241).

CD4+ T cells that had been cultured provided DNA sequenced with the Oncomine TCR Beta short-read assay. TCRdb reprocessed the PCR reads via MiXCR and lists one record per CDR3 protein. Among 25,000 to 30,000 distinct CDR3 sequences listed, approximately 41% were seen once. This CDR3 has 12 amino acids. V shed 2 bases and J shed 5 bases, with 9 bases lying between them. The germline V gene encodes CDR1 DFQATT and CDR2 SNEGSKA (reference sequence). Time point in this sample: late sampling 161 to 241 days after vaccination in a few convalescent patients. The sample's treatment: roughly 10-day PBMC culture with coronavirus spike peptide pools or control peptides (ViraFEST assay). ViraFEST used peptide pools to expand antigen-specific T cells, then sequenced TCRs.

The sequenced sample was CD4+ T cells from blood, cultured in vitro, obtained about 7 months after SARS-CoV-2 vaccination. The origin of this receptor is a human donor who had recovered from COVID-19. The chain uses TRBV20-1 and TRBJ1-2; D may be TRBD1 (5 bases). CDR3: CSARKGSYGYTF. CDR3 DNA: TGCAGTGCTAGAAAGGGGAGTTATGGCTACACCTTC.